This TCR beta chain appears in the sequencing data of a study of cytomegalovirus exposure and HLA in healthy donors. The overall study: The 100 to 150 validation repertoires and the roughly 670 first-cohort repertoires shared a platform, a later analysis reported. Points from the study as a whole: Reports described diagnosis of cytomegalovirus status by the classifier as highly specific and sensitive.

CDR3 size: 24 residues. The germline CDR1 and CDR2 sequences are PRHDT and FYEKMQ (reference sequence). V shed 1 base and J 0 bases; nucleotides not matched to a gene: 26. The data were produced by immunoSEQ multiplex PCR, yet TCRdb's version contains in-frame clones alone and is incomplete. The table has 150,000 to 200,000 clones, 75% to 90% seen once. In the case of this clone: What it binds is not known.

Sequencing was done on a sample of PBMCs. This chain connects TRBV13 to TRBJ2-7; 11 bases line up with TRBD2. The receptor was isolated from a man younger than 35 in good health and CMV-seropositive. CDR3 nucleotides: TGTGCCAGCAGCTTAGCCGAAGAGGTCCCCATAGCGGGAGGGCCCGCCCCCTCCTCCTACGAGCAGTACTTC. This codes for CASSLAEEVPIAGGPAPSSYEQYF.